This T cell receptor (beta chain) stems from a study of cytomegalovirus exposure and HLA in healthy donors (dated by TCRdb to the late 2010s). Study-wide context: The 550 to 750 repertoires of the first cohort and the 120 validation repertoires were produced on the same platform, according to a later analysis. The study aimed to test whether signatures of past pathogen exposure could be identified by cataloging public T cell receptors. Along with the roughly 710-subject first cohort, a separate validation cohort of roughly 110 different subjects was used. The study combined high-throughput TCR immunosequencing, statistical association of individual TCRs with disease status, and machine learning to predict cytomegalovirus infection status.

The investigation overall reported the following: Most TCR sequences were observed very rarely across donors, whereas some public TCRs were present in many individuals. According to the authors, the approach could potentially be generalized to other disease states and immunological phenotypes. In vitro tests confirmed that a few of the cytomegalovirus-associated TCR beta chains recognize cytomegalovirus antigens. The classifier was reported to diagnose cytomegalovirus status with high specificity and sensitivity in both the original cohort and the validation cohort. In the study, 150 to 200 TCR beta chains were listed as associated with cytomegalovirus. A later analysis lacked HLA typing for the validation cohort, so it scored co-occurrence in that cohort across all 110 or so repertoires. A later analysis found that TCRs clustered in the first cohort also tended to co-occur in the 120 validation repertoires, with approximately 94% of cluster scores above 0.

Regarding this clone: Its antigen remains unidentified. No base quality information exists; no much larger clone differs at one position.

The library was produced with the immunoSEQ multiplex PCR assay. Processing in the source paper ran as follows. A statistical classification framework was built to diagnose cytomegalovirus status from the catalog of TCR beta chain sequences. Sourced from immuneACCESS, this table was stored by TCRdb with only in-frame sequences that have V and J called. A share of the clones is absent; for the studies checked, an unresolved V gene accounts for under half, and the remainder has no known explanation. V and J calls and clone size are as listed in that table; D and trimming were resolved from the DNA. The sample table lists fewer than 120,000 clones, around 89% of them with a count of one. Under 1.5% of the sample goes to the ten largest clones. Trimming accounts for 1 base at V and 4 bases at J, while the number of junction bases matched to no gene is 5. Sequences SGHRS (CDR1) and YFSETQ (CDR2) are obtained from the germline V gene. The CDR3 runs 15 amino acids, cysteine and phenylalanine included. The read is trimmed to its CDR3 DNA, 45 bases read in frame from base 1.

Separate from the roughly 650-subject first cohort, the validation cohort of about 130 subjects was the group to which the donors belonged. This receptor was identified in a woman younger than 45 in good health and CMV-seropositive. Here the chain combines TRBV5-1 and TRBJ1-2; 9 bases in the middle match TRBD1. The sequencing input was PBMCs. The nucleotide sequence reads as follows: TGCGCCAGCAGCTTGACTGGGACAGGGTCCTATGGCTACACCTTC. Translated, it gives CASSLTGTGSYGYTF.